These T cell receptor beta chains were read from a single sample in a study of T cells in Graves' hyperthyroidism and ophthalmopathy. TCRdb independently ran MiXCR on the multiplex PCR reads; one entry per CDR3 protein. Found here are some 360,000 distinct CDR3 sequences, about 15% of them singletons; the top ten hold about 10%. The sequenced sample consisted of blood. The receptors stem from a woman aged 55-69 years with Graves' hyperthyroidism. Each CDR3 is given with its conserved first and last residue. A D gene is named only where the DNA matches it firmly. The size entry is marked missing in some rows and otherwise reads once, few, many or a size class.

v_call: TRBV19
j_call: TRBJ1-1
clone_size: few
d_call: -
cdr3_nt: TGTGCCAGTAGGATCATGAACACTGAAGCTTTCTTT
cdr3_aa: CASRIMNTEAFF

v_call: TRBV6-1
j_call: TRBJ2-2
clone_size: -
d_call: TRBD2
cdr3_nt: TGTGCCAGCAGTGGTGGGACTAGCGGAGGGGGCACCGGGGAGCTGTTTTTT
cdr3_aa: CASSGGTSGGGTGELFF

v_call: TRBV2
j_call: TRBJ2-4
clone_size: -
d_call: TRBD2
cdr3_nt: TGTGCCAGCAGCGGCAAACAGGGACTAGCGGGAGATGGAAACATTCAGTACTTC
cdr3_aa: CASSGKQGLAGDGNIQYF

v_call: TRBV11-2
j_call: TRBJ2-2
clone_size: few
d_call: TRBD2
cdr3_nt: TGTGCCAGCGCTAGCGGCACCGGGGAGCTGTTTTTT
cdr3_aa: CASASGTGELFF

v_call: TRBV29-1
j_call: TRBJ2-3
clone_size: many
d_call: -
cdr3_nt: TGCAGCGTTGAAACGGGAGAAAACACAGATACGCAGTATTTT
cdr3_aa: CSVETGENTDTQYF

v_call: TRBV11-2
j_call: TRBJ2-2
clone_size: many
d_call: -
cdr3_nt: TGTGCCAGCAGCATCCGGACGAGGAACACCGGGGAGCTGTTTTTT
cdr3_aa: CASSIRTRNTGELFF

v_call: TRBV12-3/TRBV12-4
j_call: TRBJ2-3
clone_size: many
d_call: -
cdr3_nt: TGTGCCAGCAGTTTAGGAGTATGGGATACGCAGTATTTT
cdr3_aa: CASSLGVWDTQYF

v_call: TRBV29-1
j_call: TRBJ2-7
clone_size: many
d_call: -
cdr3_nt: TGCAGCGTTGAATTCGGCGGCCCCCGGTACGAGCAGTACTTC
cdr3_aa: CSVEFGGPRYEQYF

v_call: TRBV5-5
j_call: TRBJ2-5
clone_size: many
d_call: -
cdr3_nt: TGTGCCAGCAGCTTGATAGGGGAGACCCAGTACTTC
cdr3_aa: CASSLIGETQYF

v_call: TRBV20-1
j_call: TRBJ2-5
clone_size: many
d_call: TRBD1
cdr3_nt: TGCAGTGCTGGGCGGGACAGGGGTTACCAAGAGACCCAGTACTTC
cdr3_aa: CSAGRDRGYQETQYF

v_call: TRBV6-6
j_call: TRBJ2-5
clone_size: -
d_call: TRBD2
cdr3_nt: TGTGCCAGCAGTTACCAAACTAGCGGGAGTGGATGGGCAGAGACCCAGTACTTC
cdr3_aa: CASSYQTSGSGWAETQYF

v_call: TRBV20-1
j_call: TRBJ2-1
clone_size: few
d_call: TRBD2
cdr3_nt: TGCAGTGGGACTAGTAACGATGAGCAGTTCTTC
cdr3_aa: CSGTSNDEQFF

v_call: TRBV6-1
j_call: TRBJ2-7
clone_size: -
d_call: -
cdr3_nt: TGTGCCAGCAGTGAATGGCAGGAGACTACCTACGAGCAGTACTTC
cdr3_aa: CASSEWQETTYEQYF

v_call: TRBV7-8
j_call: TRBJ2-1
clone_size: many
d_call: -
cdr3_nt: TGTGCCAGCAGCTTAGCGAGGGCTTTACGATCCTACAATGAGCAGTTCTTC
cdr3_aa: CASSLARALRSYNEQFF

v_call: TRBV11-3
j_call: TRBJ1-6
clone_size: many
d_call: TRBD1
cdr3_nt: TGTGCCAGCAGCTTTGGCTTGACAGGGGGAACGGGTTCACCCCTCCACTTT
cdr3_aa: CASSFGLTGGTGSPLHF

v_call: TRBV7-9
j_call: TRBJ2-1
clone_size: many
d_call: TRBD2
cdr3_nt: TGTGCCAGCAGCTTAGGCATTAGCGGGAAATTCTCCTCCAGCTACAATGAGCAGTTCTTC
cdr3_aa: CASSLGISGKFSSSYNEQFF

v_call: TRBV19
j_call: TRBJ1-4
clone_size: many
d_call: -
cdr3_nt: TGTGCCAGTAGTATATTGGGGGCAGGTAATGAAAAACTGTTTTTT
cdr3_aa: CASSILGAGNEKLFF

v_call: TRBV11-2
j_call: TRBJ2-2
clone_size: -
d_call: TRBD2
cdr3_nt: TGTGCCAGCAGCCTCCGGACTAGCGGGAGTCAGCACACCGGGGAGCTGTTTTTT
cdr3_aa: CASSLRTSGSQHTGELFF

v_call: TRBV5-5
j_call: TRBJ2-5
clone_size: many
d_call: -
cdr3_nt: TGTGCCAGCAGACTCCAAGAGACCCAGTACTTC
cdr3_aa: CASRLQETQYF

v_call: TRBV18
j_call: TRBJ1-5
clone_size: -
d_call: -
cdr3_nt: TGTGCCAGCTCACCGCGCCATTACAGCAATCAGCCCCAGCATTTT
cdr3_aa: CASSPRHYSNQPQHF

v_call: TRBV6-1
j_call: TRBJ2-7
clone_size: many
d_call: TRBD1
cdr3_nt: TGTGCCAGCAGTTCGGACAGGGGGGCCTACGAGCAGTACTTC
cdr3_aa: CASSSDRGAYEQYF

v_call: TRBV5-1
j_call: TRBJ2-7
clone_size: many
d_call: -
cdr3_nt: TGCGCCAGCAGCCTGGATAAGTGGCCCTCCTACGAGCAGTACTTC
cdr3_aa: CASSLDKWPSYEQYF

v_call: TRBV7-3
j_call: TRBJ2-2
clone_size: many
d_call: -
cdr3_nt: TGTGCCAGCAGCCTCGGACGGCTGAACACCGGGGAGCTGTTTTTT
cdr3_aa: CASSLGRLNTGELFF

v_call: TRBV28
j_call: TRBJ1-2
clone_size: many
d_call: -
cdr3_nt: TGTGCCAGCCGAAATTACGCTAACTATGGCTACACCTTC
cdr3_aa: CASRNYANYGYTF

v_call: TRBV6-1
j_call: TRBJ2-7
clone_size: many
d_call: -
cdr3_nt: TGTGCCAGCTCCGAGGGGGGTCTCTACGAGCAGTACTTC
cdr3_aa: CASSEGGLYEQYF

v_call: TRBV4-1
j_call: TRBJ1-5
clone_size: -
d_call: -
cdr3_nt: TGCGCCAGCAGCCAAAGTAGAAGGACAAGGCTTTCTAATCAGCCCCAGCATTTT
cdr3_aa: CASSQSRRTRLSNQPQHF

v_call: TRBV10-3
j_call: TRBJ2-7
clone_size: -
d_call: -
cdr3_nt: TGTGCCATCATGGGGGAGCCCTACGAGCAGTACTTC
cdr3_aa: CAIMGEPYEQYF

v_call: TRBV7-8
j_call: TRBJ1-2
clone_size: many
d_call: TRBD1
cdr3_nt: TGTGCCAGCAGCCAACCAGGGGGCTCGAAACTTGATGGCTACACCTTC
cdr3_aa: CASSQPGGSKLDGYTF

v_call: TRBV20-1
j_call: TRBJ1-4
clone_size: few
d_call: TRBD1
cdr3_nt: TGCAGTGCTAGAGAGCCGGGACAGGGCAATGAAAAACTGTTTTTT
cdr3_aa: CSAREPGQGNEKLFF

v_call: TRBV20-1
j_call: TRBJ2-7
clone_size: many
d_call: TRBD2
cdr3_nt: TGCAGTGCTTCTCCATTAGCGGGGCAAGAGCAGTACTTC
cdr3_aa: CSASPLAGQEQYF

v_call: TRBV29-1
j_call: TRBJ2-1
clone_size: -
d_call: TRBD2
cdr3_nt: TGCAGCGTGGGGAGCGGGAGGGCCTACAATGAGCAGTTCTTC
cdr3_aa: CSVGSGRAYNEQFF

v_call: TRBV7-9
j_call: TRBJ2-6
clone_size: many
d_call: TRBD1
cdr3_nt: TGTGCCAGCAGCTTGATTATCGGACAGGGGACTGGGGCCAACGTCCTGACTTTC
cdr3_aa: CASSLIIGQGTGANVLTF

v_call: TRBV5-5
j_call: TRBJ2-5
clone_size: -
d_call: -
cdr3_nt: TGTGCCAGCAGGGGGAGCCAAGAGACCCAGTACTTC
cdr3_aa: CASRGSQETQYF

v_call: TRBV7-9
j_call: TRBJ1-1
clone_size: few
d_call: -
cdr3_nt: TGTGCCAGCACGCCGAAGCGGGCAGGGATGAACACTGAAGCTTTCTTT
cdr3_aa: CASTPKRAGMNTEAFF

v_call: TRBV10-3
j_call: TRBJ2-3
clone_size: many
d_call: -
cdr3_nt: TGTGCCATCGTAAGCGGCCAGGGCACAGATACGCAGTATTTT
cdr3_aa: CAIVSGQGTDTQYF

v_call: TRBV12-3/TRBV12-4
j_call: TRBJ1-6
clone_size: many
d_call: -
cdr3_nt: TGTGCCAGCAGCCCCCGGGACCCCATGGGGAATTCACCCCTCCACTTT
cdr3_aa: CASSPRDPMGNSPLHF

v_call: TRBV12-3/TRBV12-4
j_call: TRBJ1-1
clone_size: many
d_call: -
cdr3_nt: TGTGCCAGCAGACTAGGGTCGGGTCAAGCTTTCTTT
cdr3_aa: CASRLGSGQAFF

v_call: TRBV7-8
j_call: TRBJ1-1
clone_size: many
d_call: -
cdr3_nt: TGTGCCAGCAGCCCGCAGTTGGGCGGTGAAGCTTTCTTT
cdr3_aa: CASSPQLGGEAFF

v_call: TRBV7-3
j_call: TRBJ1-4
clone_size: -
d_call: -
cdr3_nt: TGTGCCAGCAGCTTAGTCCGTTCAACTAATGAAAAACTGTTTTTT
cdr3_aa: CASSLVRSTNEKLFF

v_call: TRBV6-1
j_call: TRBJ2-7
clone_size: -
d_call: -
cdr3_nt: TGTGCCGGCAGTGAAGGGCGGTCCTACGAGCAGTACTTC
cdr3_aa: CAGSEGRSYEQYF

v_call: TRBV5-1
j_call: TRBJ2-5
clone_size: -
d_call: TRBD2
cdr3_nt: TGCGCCAGCAGCTTGGGGCGGGGGATCAAAGAGACCCAGTACTTC
cdr3_aa: CASSLGRGIKETQYF

v_call: TRBV6-1
j_call: TRBJ2-7
clone_size: many
d_call: TRBD1
cdr3_nt: TGTGCCAGCAGTGAGCCGGGACAGGGGCTCCCCTACGAGCAGTACTTC
cdr3_aa: CASSEPGQGLPYEQYF

v_call: TRBV18
j_call: TRBJ2-2
clone_size: few
d_call: -
cdr3_nt: TGTGCCAGCTCACCACCTTCAAAAAACACCGGGGAGCTGTTTTTT
cdr3_aa: CASSPPSKNTGELFF

v_call: TRBV15
j_call: TRBJ2-2
clone_size: few
d_call: TRBD1
cdr3_nt: TGTGCCACCAGCAGTTCATTTCAACAGGGGGCTTCCGGGGAGCTGTTTTTT
cdr3_aa: CATSSSFQQGASGELFF

v_call: TRBV29-1
j_call: TRBJ2-2
clone_size: many
d_call: -
cdr3_nt: TGCAGCGTTGTCGGGAACACCGGGGAGCTGTTTTTT
cdr3_aa: CSVVGNTGELFF